A single sample is the source of the 17 T cell receptor beta chains below, sequenced in a study of T cell repertoires in cytomegalovirus infection. From the reads, TCRdb called clonotypes with MiXCR, one entry per CDR3 protein. The sample consists of hundreds of thousands of distinct CDR3 sequences, over 7.5% of them appearing once. The sequenced sample was PBMCs. The receptors were gathered from a human donor in good health (CMV status not recorded). Some clones in this sample may be carry-over from other donors' samples.

This clonotype was observed a handful of times. The gene calls are TRBV20-1 and TRBJ2-4; D not certain. The CDR3 consists of 14 residues. V was pared by 3 bases and J by 4 bases, with 13 bases between. Germline V gives CDR1 DFQATT, CDR2 SNEGSKA (reference sequence). The CDR3 coding sequence is TGCAGTGCTAGCCCTCTCATGGGAAAAAACATTCAGTACTTC. Its protein is CSASPLMGKNIQYF.

This clonotype was seen more than once but under ten times. J is TRBJ1-2 and V is TRBV6-1; D uncertain. Germline CDR1 is MNHNS and CDR2 is SASEGT. Trimming left V 1 base short and J 8 bases short, with 14 bases between. The CDR3 totals 14 residues. The CDR3 bases are TGTGCCAGCAGTGAAGGTGTAGGGCCGATAGGCTACACCTTC. Residues: CASSEGVGPIGYTF.

A remark on this clonotype: A read error may be the cause here, since a much bigger clone is one base away. The chain uses TRBV28 and TRBJ1-2; D may be TRBD1 (6 bases). The CDR3 spans 12 residues. Germline V lookup: CDR1 MDHEN, CDR2 SYDVKM. CDR3: CARSGQIYGYTF. DNA for the CDR3: TGTGCCCGCAGTGGACAGATTTATGGCTACACCTTC.

This clonotype was seen a few times. This chain connects TRBV7-9 to TRBJ2-4, with D perhaps TRBD1 or TRBD2 (5 bases each). The V and J ends lost 3 bases and 5 bases respectively, with 8 bases between them. The CDR3 sequence is 13 residues long. Germline CDR1 and CDR2: SEHNR and FQNEAQ (reference sequence). CDR3 in amino acids: CASSFSGQNIQYF. As DNA, the CDR3 is TGTGCCAGCAGCTTTTCGGGACAAAACATTCAGTACTTC.

This clonotype was seen repeatedly, ten times or more. The germline gene is not matched at one end of the junction; a read error may be the cause. The chain links TRBV12-3 or TRBV12-4 to TRBJ1-1; no firm D call. The CDR3 covers 13 residues. CDR3: CASSLVWNTEAFF. The CDR3 bases are TGTGCCAGCAGCTTAGTTTGGAACACTGAAGCTTTCTTT.

This clonotype was counted ten times or more. V is TRBV7-2 and J is TRBJ2-3, with D possibly TRBD1 on 7 matching bases. CDR3 size: 16 residues. The V end was cut by 5 bases, the J end by 2 bases, with 17 bases between. Germline lookup yields CDR1 SGHTA and CDR2 FQGNSA. This chain's CDR3 is CASSPTQGRPTDTQYF. CDR3 nucleotide sequence: TGTGCCAGCAGCCCGACACAGGGGAGGCCCACAGATACGCAGTATTTT.

The V and J genes are TRBV25-1 and TRBJ2-1; TRBD2 matches 9 bases. Germline values: CDR1 MGHDK, CDR2 SYGVNS. The CDR3 covers 15 residues. V lost 8 bases and J lost 6; bases outside the gene matches: 11. The chain's CDR3 is CASALRASGTNEQFF. The CDR3 region has the DNA TGTGCCAGCGCACTCAGGGCTAGCGGGACCAATGAGCAGTTCTTC.

The chain couples TRBV5-6 to TRBJ2-1; D gene uncertain. Per the germline V gene, CDR1 is SGHDT and CDR2 is YYEEEE. Trimming cost V 0 bases and J 9 bases, with 10 bases left between them. The CDR3 sequence is 13 residues long. CDR3: CASSLAVDAEQFF. DNA of the CDR3: TGTGCCAGCAGCTTGGCCGTCGACGCTGAGCAGTTCTTC.

V is TRBV7-2 and J is TRBJ2-1; tentative D call: TRBD2 (5 bases). Trimming pared 6 bases from V and 2 bases from J, leaving 17 bases between. Germline V lookup: CDR1 SGHTA, CDR2 FQGNSA. This CDR3 spans 16 amino acids. Written as DNA, the CDR3 is TGTGCCAGCAGACCCGTAGCGAGAGTAACCTACAATGAGCAGTTCTTC. Translated: CASRPVARVTYNEQFF.

The rearrangement joins TRBV25-1 to TRBJ1-1; D perhaps matches TRBD1 (6 bases). With 6 bases removed from V and 5 bases from J, the gap between germline ends came to 13 bases. CDR1 and CDR2 from the germline V gene are MGHDK and SYGVNS. CDR3 length: 13 amino acids. Written as DNA, the CDR3 is TGTGCCAGCAGACAGGGCGGTCTTACTGAAGCTTTCTTT. As protein: CASRQGGLTEAFF.

The chain carries TRBV20-1 and TRBJ1-6, with TRBD1 matching 7 bases. CDR3 length: 16 residues. Unmatched junction bases numbered 7, after V lost 0 bases and J lost 5 bases. Germline CDR1 reads DFQATT; CDR2 reads SNEGSKA (reference sequence). CDR3 sequence reads: CSARDQTGVDNSPLHF. CDR3 bases: TGCAGTGCTAGAGATCAAACAGGGGTTGATAATTCACCCCTCCACTTT.

This rearrangement joins TRBV6-5 to TRBJ2-3; 9 bases fit TRBD2. CDR3 length equals 16 residues. The V gene end was trimmed by 5 bases and the J gene end by 4 bases; junction bases not matched to a gene: 10. The germline V gene encodes CDR1 MNHEY and CDR2 SVGAGI. The CDR3 DNA follows: TGTGCCAGCAGTAACGTCCTAGCGGGGCAGTCAGATACGCAGTATTTT. This translates into CASSNVLAGQSDTQYF.

The chain combines TRBV6-2 or TRBV6-3 with TRBJ2-7; 7 nucleotides agree with TRBD1. Germline CDR1 and CDR2: MNHEY and SVGEGT. The J segment lost 0 bases and the V segment lost 0 bases, leaving 2 bases of the junction unmatched. The CDR3 runs to 15 residues. The CDR3 region is CASSYSTGSSYEQYF. DNA for the CDR3: TGTGCCAGCAGTTACTCGACAGGGAGCTCCTACGAGCAGTACTTC.

This clonotype showed up many times. The chain has TRBV4-2 and TRBJ2-1, with 8 positions matching TRBD1. Germline V gene sequence: CDR1 LGHNA, CDR2 YNFKEQ. The V and J ends lost 4 bases and 6 bases, in that order; junction bases with no gene match: 8. The CDR3 extends over 15 amino acids. CDR3 in DNA: TGTGCCAGCAGCCGCTTCGCAGGACAGGGCAATGAGCAGTTCTTC. Encoded protein: CASSRFAGQGNEQFF.

This clonotype was counted at least ten times. The chain recombines TRBV7-9 with TRBJ1-1; D gene unclear. From germline, CDR1 is SEHNR and CDR2 FQNEAQ (reference sequence). The CDR3 extends over 14 amino acids. Trimming stripped 6 bases from V and 2 bases from J, with 13 bases between. The CDR3 bases are TGTGCCAGCAGTTCTAATTCGGGTAACACTGAAGCTTTCTTT. This codes for CASSSNSGNTEAFF.

V is TRBV24-1 and J is TRBJ1-2, with TRBD1 identical over 8 bases. CDR1 and CDR2 (germline): KGHDR, SFDVKD. The CDR3 runs 14 residues. J was trimmed by 4 bases and V by 12 bases; bases with no gene match: 12. DNA of the CDR3: TGTGCCGCCTACCGTGGACAGGGTCCCTATGGCTACACCTTC. Encoded protein: CAAYRGQGPYGYTF.

The chain couples TRBV5-5 to TRBJ2-7; the D gene is possibly TRBD1 (7 bases). The CDR3 is made up of 15 amino acids. In germline, CDR1 is SGHKS, CDR2 YYEKEE (reference sequence). Trimming cost V 0 bases and J 6 bases, with 16 bases left between them. CDR3 nucleotides: TGTGCCAGCAGCTTGGTGGGGGGACAGTTAACCGAGCAGTACTTC. The encoded protein is CASSLVGGQLTEQYF. Using reference TRBV5-5 and TRBJ2-7 for the parts outside the CDR3, the full variable domain is DAGVTQSPTHLIKTRGQQVTLRCSPISGHKSVSWYQQVLGQGPQFIFQYYEKEERGRGNFPDRFSARQFPNYSSELNVNALLLGDSALYLCASSLVGGQLTEQYFGPGTRLTVT.